The entry below gives a single T cell receptor (beta chain) sequence along with its context. Antigen unknown. The table came from immunoSEQ multiplex PCR; TCRdb's copy has only in-frame clones and leaves some out. The sample yields 40,000 to 60,000 clones, around 80% seen once. This specimen belongs to a study of PD-1 blockade in mismatch repair-deficient tumors. About the study: Enrolled about 2012-2016, patients had progressing, pretreated mismatch repair-deficient cancers of about a dozen types. Study conclusions and caveats: Tumor-resident clones, often undetectable pretreatment in blood, expanded then contracted after pembrolizumab.

CDR1 is MNHNS and CDR2 is SASEGT in the germline V gene. The V and J ends lost 2 bases and 8 bases, in that order; junction bases with no gene match: 5. The CDR3 is 14 amino acids. Mismatch repair deficiency was confirmed in all patients, by PCR or immunohistochemistry. A few pembrolizumab responders had their TCRs sequenced. This clonotype originated in an adult with mismatch repair-deficient cancer. Sequencing used peripheral blood, obtained 4 weeks after starting pembrolizumab. The V call is TRBV6-1, the J call TRBJ1-4, with TRBD1 matching 7 bases. This chain's CDR3 is CASSEQGGVEKLFF. The DNA of the CDR3 is TGTGCCAGCAGTGAACAGGGGGGGGTGGAAAAACTGTTTTTT.